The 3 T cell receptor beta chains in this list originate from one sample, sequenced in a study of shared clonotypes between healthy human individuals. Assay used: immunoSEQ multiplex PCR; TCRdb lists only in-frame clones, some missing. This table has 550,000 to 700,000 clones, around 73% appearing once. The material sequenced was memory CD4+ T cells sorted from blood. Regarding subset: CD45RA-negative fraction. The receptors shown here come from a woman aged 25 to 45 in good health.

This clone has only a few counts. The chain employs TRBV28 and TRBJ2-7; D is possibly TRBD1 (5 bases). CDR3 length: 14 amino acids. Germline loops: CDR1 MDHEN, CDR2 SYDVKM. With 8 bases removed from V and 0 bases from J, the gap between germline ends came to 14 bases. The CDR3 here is CASRRQQTSYEQYF. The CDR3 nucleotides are TGTGCCAGCCGTCGACAGCAAACCTCCTACGAGCAGTACTTC.

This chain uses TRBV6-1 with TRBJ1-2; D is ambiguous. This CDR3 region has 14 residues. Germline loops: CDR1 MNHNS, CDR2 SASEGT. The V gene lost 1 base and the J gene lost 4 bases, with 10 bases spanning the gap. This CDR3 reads CASSEEGQAYGYTF. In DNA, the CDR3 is TGTGCCAGCAGTGAAGAGGGTCAGGCCTATGGCTACACCTTC.

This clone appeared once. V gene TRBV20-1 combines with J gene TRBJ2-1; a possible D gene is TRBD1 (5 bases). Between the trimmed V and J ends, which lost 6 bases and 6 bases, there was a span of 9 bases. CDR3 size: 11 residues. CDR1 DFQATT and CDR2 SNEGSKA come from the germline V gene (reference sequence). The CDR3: CSASRANEQFF. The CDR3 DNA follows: TGCAGTGCCAGCAGGGCCAATGAGCAGTTCTTC.